This is a list of T cell receptor beta chains from one sample in a study of siplizumab effects on memory and regulatory T cells. The assay was immunoSEQ multiplex PCR, and TCRdb's table has in-frame clones only and misses some. The sample has some 120,000 clones, approximately 94% seen once. Material: non-Treg CD4+ T cells sorted from blood. Receptors were obtained from a human donor in good health. The conserved cysteine and the conserved F or W are not part of the CDR3 here.

cdr3_length	v_call	cdr3_aa
12	TRBV5-6	ASSLGQGGTEAF
13	TRBV6-1	ASSEGTGTQETQY
14	TRBV27	ASSPGTGMSSYEQY
14	TRBV6-5	ASSYSGHLGQETQY
12	TRBV19	ASSMRNSGNTIY
14	TRBV2	ASSRKRESPPETQY
15	TRBV4-1	ASSQAAGLNRTYEQY
15	TRBV5-5	ASSSLRGGSLNSPLH
13	TRBV7-2	ASSLFPDSNQPQH
12	TRBV7-9	ASSTKVANTEAF
13	TRBV5-1	ASSTTRVGHTEAF
13	TRBV6-5	ASSYSGAAHYGYT
11	TRBV29-1	SVEAQLEETQY
13	TRBV15	ATSFEGNRGREQY
14	TRBV19	ASSIGTTVGANVLT
11	TRBV19	ASSIDLGQPQH